This T cell receptor (beta chain) is drawn from a study of regulatory T cells in long-lasting Graves disease (dated by TCRdb to the early 2020s). Regarding the complete study: Newly diagnosed Graves' disease patients had taken antithyroid drugs for less than 3 months. Persistent Graves' disease patients were compared with newly diagnosed Graves' disease patients by peripheral blood TCR sequencing and RNA sequencing. The study was conducted in China and was registered as a clinical trial. A total of 35 or so samples were covered by TCR sequencing, comprising approximately 13 persistent and around 20 newly diagnosed Graves' disease patients.

The intended sense of this specimen's time point label: newly diagnosed GD, antithyroid drugs for less than 3 months. For both TCR sequencing and RNA sequencing, RNA was extracted from PBMCs in TRIzol. The diagnosis of Graves' disease followed American Thyroid Association guidelines. Recruitment of patients was carried out at an endocrinology department in Xi'an, China. Each patient gave 9 to 10 milliliters of peripheral blood, collected in an EDTA anticoagulant tube. Ficoll Paque Plus density gradient separation was used to isolate PBMCs, and no further T cell sorting was done. RNA quality was checked with an Agilent 2100 Bioanalyzer and agarose gel, and concentration with a NanoDrop 2000. As for this clonotype: The clone's antigen remains unknown. A much larger clone sits a single nucleotide away, making a read error possible.

Library preparation employed multiplex PCR. The sample was run on an Illumina HiSeq 4000. CDR3 regions were amplified by Arm-PCR with iRepertoire HTBI primers to construct TCR beta libraries. PCR products were gel purified before sequencing. In the original analysis: A total of some 60 TRBV and some 15 TRBJ segments were identified across samples and were used for gene usage analysis of CDR3 amino acid clonotypes. COPE and FqMerger were used to merge filtered high-quality paired reads into contigs. Contigs were aligned with BLAST to IMGT TRBV, TRBD and TRBJ reference genes, and CDR3 was defined per IMGT. Highly expanded clones were defined as clonotypes with a frequency above 0.1%. Shannon entropy was used to measure repertoire diversity, and the Gini coefficient was used to measure V-J evenness. Clonotypes shared by more than one individual were considered public. TCRdb reran the public reads through fastp at Q25 and MiXCR, keeping productive beta chains. Each entry merges the rows of one CDR3 protein and shows their most common DNA and genes. The V and J calls were determined by TCRdb, not by the authors. For this sample there are 350,000 to 500,000 distinct CDR3 sequences; less than 20% appear just once. Jointly, the top ten make up around 10% of the sample.

Overall study results and their limits: As a limitation, the authors acknowledged that the small sample size may reduce accuracy. Only peripheral blood was studied, because thyroid tissue, the primary lesion, was inaccessible. Patients with persistent disease shared more public clonotypes (around 3,000) than newly diagnosed patients did (approximately 1,000). Sequencing and analysis were restricted to the TCR beta chain. Persistent disease showed preferential use of TRBV28, TRBJ1-2 and TRBJ2-5, whereas newly diagnosed disease favored TRBV20-1 and TRBJ2-1. Compared with newly diagnosed patients, persistent Graves' disease patients had lower TCR Shannon entropy and fewer highly expanded clones, which suggests clonal expansion.

Via the germline V gene (reference sequence), CDR1 is MNHEY and CDR2 SMNVEV. V is pared back by 4 bases and J by 12 bases, with 19 bases lying between the germline termini. There are 14 amino acids in the CDR3, from cysteine to phenylalanine inclusive. Only the CDR3 region is kept as DNA, spanning 42 bases read in frame from base 1. This same sample was also taken into another study, of T cells in Graves' hyperthyroidism and ophthalmopathy. The second source states: Graves' hyperthyroidism was defined as stable when no progression to ophthalmopathy occurred over 18 months of follow-up. Hyperthyroidism patients were newly diagnosed, with disease duration under 2 months, and aged 18 to 65 years. The study excluded patients with uncontrolled infections, other autoimmune diseases, pregnancy or lactation. Clinical symptoms, serum thyroxine and TRAb, thyroid ultrasound, and orbital computed tomography formed the basis for the diagnoses. A first-round RT-PCR of the TCR CDR3 used the HTBI primer set with the Qiagen OneStep RT-PCR kit. Blood samples also contained most of the expanded thyroid clonotypes (frequency above 0.001), which suggests that blood repertoires may reflect thyroid immune responses. Ophthalmopathy was separated from stable hyperthyroidism by a 13 V-J signature model, with about 88% sensitivity and around 81% specificity obtained in cross-validation and 80%/75% obtained in testing. In validation, the model predicted progression to ophthalmopathy with approximately 71% sensitivity and roughly 72% specificity, a median of about 6.7 months before onset. To identify distinguishing TCR V-J signatures, a discovery cohort of about 95 patients was used, comprising some 45 with Graves' ophthalmopathy and some 60 with stable Graves' hyperthyroidism. An independent validation cohort of 18 to 20 hyperthyroidism patients and approximately 17 patients who later progressed to ophthalmopathy tested prospective prediction of ophthalmopathy. For training and testing, the 100 or so patients in the discovery cohort were randomly divided in a 7:3 ratio. In more than 5 Graves' hyperthyroidism patients, the study also compared T-cell repertoires from thyroid tissue with T-cell repertoires from blood. After blood sampling, hyperthyroidism patients were treated with methimazole at a starting dose of 30 mg daily, and ophthalmopathy patients were treated with high-dose intravenous methylprednisolone. The libraries were constructed in a second round of multiplex PCR and then size-selected and purified. Libraries were sequenced paired-end with 100 bp reads on an Illumina HiSeq2000. SOAPnuke was used to process the raw data, removing reads that contained adapters or uncalled bases, had a mean Phred below 15, or lacked an exact match to the constant primer or identifier. High-quality paired reads were merged using COPE v1.2.5, and each unique nucleotide sequence was defined as a clonotype. MiTCR v1.1 was used to align the clonotypes against IMGT TRBV, TRBD and TRBJ reference segments. The analysis included only V-J combinations with a frequency above 0.0001, which together covered more than 98% of the repertoires. A TCS score was defined as the ratio of F50 (clonal expansion) to E x V (chaos), with BLOSUM62-based TCRdist applied between CDR3 peptides within each V-J. Welch's t-statistics and random forest reduced several hundred V-J features to 13, which were used in a naive Bayes classifier (R e1071). No statistical method was used to set the sample size in advance, and investigators knew the group allocation. According to the paper, TCR Vbeta CDR3 sequencing was carried out on 135 peripheral blood samples, which came from under 50 ophthalmopathy, around 75 hyperthyroidism and roughly 17 progressor patients.

Here the chain combines TRBV27 and TRBJ2-1; the best D guess is TRBD1, with 5 bases matching. Material: peripheral blood mononuclear cells (PBMCs), obtained at new diagnosis, from a patient treated with antithyroid drugs. The TCR sequence derives from a woman aged 25 to 39 with Graves disease. Donor details come from another sample of the same person, matched by shared clones. The CDR3 corresponds to CASSSRRTTYGQFF. The DNA sequence is as follows: TGTGCCAGCAGTTCCCGTAGGACAACCTACGGGCAGTTCTTC.